One sample yielded the 9 T cell receptor beta chains listed below, sequenced in a study of blood T cell repertoires in COVID-19. Here immunoSEQ multiplex PCR was the method, and the copy in TCRdb shows in-frame clones only, minus some. The repertoire holds about 81,000 clones, with around 82% as singletons. The sequenced material came from peripheral blood. The receptors originated from a human donor in a cohort sampled during active COVID-19.

A few counts support this clone. The chain combines TRBV27 with TRBJ1-5; 7 bases line up with TRBD1. There are 12 residues in the CDR3. Unmatched junction bases numbered 1, after V lost 6 bases and J lost 5 bases. Germline-derived CDR1 and CDR2 are MNHEY and SMNVEV (reference sequence). The CDR3: CASRTGDQPQHF. In DNA, the CDR3 is TGTGCCAGCAGAACAGGGGATCAGCCCCAGCATTTT.

This chain links TRBV7-3 with TRBJ2-1; 9 bases match TRBD1. From germline, CDR1 is SGHTA and CDR2 FQGTGA. V was pared by 8 bases and J by 3 bases, with 2 bases of the junction left unmatched. This CDR3 has 13 residues. CDR3 amino acids: CASGTGNYNEQFF. The CDR3 nucleotides are TGTGCCAGCGGGACAGGGAACTACAATGAGCAGTTCTTC. Filled out from reference TRBV7-3 and TRBJ2-1, the complete variable domain reads GAGVSQTPSNKVTEKGKYVELRCDPISGHTALYWYRQSLGQGPEFLIYFQGTGAADDSGLPNDRFFAVRPEGSVSTLKIQRTERGDSAVYLCASGTGNYNEQFFGPGTRLTVL.

This clone was counted a single time. The chain recombines TRBV20-1 with TRBJ2-7; TRBD1 might be the D (5 bases). The CDR3 runs 11 residues. The V end lost 6 bases, the J end lost 4 bases, and 10 bases lay between the germline ends. Germline V gene sequence: CDR1 DFQATT, CDR2 SNEGSKA (reference sequence). In DNA form, the CDR3 reads TGCAGTGCAGGGCCAGGGTACGAGCAGTACTTC. Translation: CSAGPGYEQYF.

This clone was counted a single time. The J gene is TRBJ1-5, the V gene TRBV24-1, with D possibly matching TRBD1 (5 bases). V was cut by 0 bases and J by 6 bases, with 8 bases left in between. This CDR3 has 14 amino acids. Germline V CDR1 and CDR2: KGHDR, SFDVKD. As DNA, the CDR3 is TGTGCCACCAGTGATTTGCCAGGGTCTCAGCCCCAGCATTTT. Translated, it gives CATSDLPGSQPQHF.

The rearrangement uses TRBV15 and TRBJ2-7; the D is unclear. V was trimmed by 0 bases and J by 6 bases, leaving 6 bases between them. The length of the CDR3 is 12 residues. CDR1 and CDR2 (germline): LNHNV, YYDKDF (reference sequence). This CDR3 is CATSREVAEQYF. DNA of the CDR3: TGTGCCACCAGCAGAGAGGTGGCCGAGCAGTACTTC.

The rearrangement joins TRBV6-6 to TRBJ2-1, with TRBD2 matching over 8 bases. Germline CDR1 MNHNY, CDR2 SVGAGI (reference sequence). J gave up 6 bases and V 5 bases, and 6 bases lay outside the gene matches. The CDR3 length is 14 residues. Here the CDR3 reads CASSPPGLVNEQFF. The DNA for the CDR3 is TGTGCCAGCAGTCCCCCGGGACTAGTCAATGAGCAGTTCTTC.

The chain employs TRBV12-3 or TRBV12-4 and TRBJ2-7; D not certain. There are 13 residues in the CDR3. The V end lost 0 bases, the J end lost 5 bases, and 8 bases lay between the germline ends. Written as DNA, the CDR3 is TGTGCCAGCAGTTTAGCGGCAGGTCACGAGCAGTACTTC. It translates to CASSLAAGHEQYF.

In the case of this clone: One junction end disagrees with the germline gene, perhaps due to a read error. V is TRBV11-2 and J is TRBJ2-1; 7 positions agree with TRBD2. The CDR3 consists of 13 residues. CDR1 is SGHAT, CDR2 FQNNGV, per germline. CDR3 nucleotide sequence: TGTGCCAGCACCTTACTAGCGTACAATGAGCAGTTCTTC. Amino acid sequence: CASTLLAYNEQFF.

The chain recombines TRBV19 with TRBJ1-1; D is possibly TRBD1 (5 bases). This CDR3 region has 13 residues. Trimming left V 6 bases short and J 2 bases short, with 10 bases between. The germline V gene has CDR1 LNHDA and CDR2 SQIVND (reference sequence). The CDR3 protein is CASRPGLNTEAFF. CDR3 nucleotides: TGTGCCAGTAGACCGGGACTTAACACTGAAGCTTTCTTT.